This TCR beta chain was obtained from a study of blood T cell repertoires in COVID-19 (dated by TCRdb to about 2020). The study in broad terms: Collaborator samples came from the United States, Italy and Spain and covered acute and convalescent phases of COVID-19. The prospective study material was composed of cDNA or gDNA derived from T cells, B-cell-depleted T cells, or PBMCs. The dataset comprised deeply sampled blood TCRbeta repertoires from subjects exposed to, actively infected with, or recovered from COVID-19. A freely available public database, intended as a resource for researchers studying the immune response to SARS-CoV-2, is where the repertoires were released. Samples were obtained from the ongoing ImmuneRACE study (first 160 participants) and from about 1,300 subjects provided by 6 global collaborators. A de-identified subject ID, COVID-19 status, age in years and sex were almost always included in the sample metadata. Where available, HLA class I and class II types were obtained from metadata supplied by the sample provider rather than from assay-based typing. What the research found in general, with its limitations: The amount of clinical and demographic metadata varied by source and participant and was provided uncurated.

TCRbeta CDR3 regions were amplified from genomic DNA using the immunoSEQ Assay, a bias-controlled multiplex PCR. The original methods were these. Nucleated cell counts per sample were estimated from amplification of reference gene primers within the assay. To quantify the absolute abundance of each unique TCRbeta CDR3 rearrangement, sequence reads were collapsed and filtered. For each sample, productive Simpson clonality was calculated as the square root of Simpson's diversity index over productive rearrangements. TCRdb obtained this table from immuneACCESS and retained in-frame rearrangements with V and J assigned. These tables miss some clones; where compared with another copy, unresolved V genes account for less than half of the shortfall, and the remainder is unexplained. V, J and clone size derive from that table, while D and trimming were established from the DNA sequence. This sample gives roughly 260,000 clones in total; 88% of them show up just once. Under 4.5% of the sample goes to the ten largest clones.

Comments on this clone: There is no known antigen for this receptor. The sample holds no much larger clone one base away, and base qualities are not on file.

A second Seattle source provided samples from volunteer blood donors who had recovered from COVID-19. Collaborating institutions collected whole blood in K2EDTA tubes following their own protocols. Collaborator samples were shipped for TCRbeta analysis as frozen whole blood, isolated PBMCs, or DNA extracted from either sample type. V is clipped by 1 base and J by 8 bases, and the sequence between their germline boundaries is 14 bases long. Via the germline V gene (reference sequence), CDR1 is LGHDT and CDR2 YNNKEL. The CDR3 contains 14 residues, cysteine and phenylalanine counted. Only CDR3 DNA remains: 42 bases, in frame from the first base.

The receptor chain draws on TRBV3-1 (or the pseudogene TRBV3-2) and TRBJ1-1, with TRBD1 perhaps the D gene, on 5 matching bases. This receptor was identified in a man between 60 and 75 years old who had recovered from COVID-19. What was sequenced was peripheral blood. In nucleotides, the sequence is TGTGCCAGCAGCCAAGGGGTCAGGGAATTCGAAGCTTTCTTT. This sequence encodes CASSQGVREFEAFF.